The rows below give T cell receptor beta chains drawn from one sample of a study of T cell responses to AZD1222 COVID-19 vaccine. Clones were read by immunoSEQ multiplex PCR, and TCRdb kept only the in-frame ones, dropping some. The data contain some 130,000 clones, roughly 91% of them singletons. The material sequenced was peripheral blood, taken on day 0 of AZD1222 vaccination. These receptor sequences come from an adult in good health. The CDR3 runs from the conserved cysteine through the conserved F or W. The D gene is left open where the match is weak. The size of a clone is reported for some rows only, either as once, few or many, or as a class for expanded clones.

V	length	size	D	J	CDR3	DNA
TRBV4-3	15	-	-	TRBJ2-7	CASSQNPGEADEQYF	TGCGCCAGCAGCCAAAATCCGGGAGAAGCGGACGAGCAGTACTTC
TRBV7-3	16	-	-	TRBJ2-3	CASSLIRGSQRDTQYF	TGTGCCAGCAGCTTAATTAGGGGTAGCCAACGAGATACGCAGTATTTT
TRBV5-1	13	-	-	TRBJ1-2	CASSLEGINGYTF	TGCGCCAGCAGCTTGGAGGGTATCAATGGCTACACCTTC
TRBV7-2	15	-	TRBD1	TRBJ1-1	CASSLAGQGWTEAFF	TGTGCCAGCAGCTTAGCTGGACAGGGGTGGACTGAAGCTTTCTTT
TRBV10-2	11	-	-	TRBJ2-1	CASRRGNEQFF	TGCGCCAGCAGAAGGGGCAATGAGCAGTTCTTC
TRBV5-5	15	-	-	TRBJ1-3	CASSLGWDSGNTIYF	TGTGCCAGCAGCTTGGGCTGGGACTCTGGAAACACCATATATTTT
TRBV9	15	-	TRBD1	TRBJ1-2	CASSAAGTGGRGYTF	TGTGCCAGCAGCGCCGCCGGGACAGGGGGCCGAGGCTACACCTTC
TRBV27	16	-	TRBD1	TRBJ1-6	CASSSLTGGISSPLHF	TGTGCCAGCAGTTCCTTGACAGGGGGGATAAGTTCACCCCTCCACTTT
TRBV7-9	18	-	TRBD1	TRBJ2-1	CASSKQGFPVLGYNEQFF	TGTGCCAGCAGCAAACAGGGGTTCCCCGTACTTGGGTACAATGAGCAGTTCTTC
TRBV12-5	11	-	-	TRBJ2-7	CASGQGREQYF	TGTGCTAGTGGTCAGGGGCGCGAGCAGTACTTC
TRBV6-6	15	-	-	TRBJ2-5	CASTSQGLSQETQYF	TGTGCCAGCACCTCACAGGGATTGTCGCAAGAGACCCAGTACTTC
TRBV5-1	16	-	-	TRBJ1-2	CASSPRTVPSNYGYTF	TGCGCCAGCAGCCCAAGGACAGTTCCTTCTAACTATGGCTACACCTTC
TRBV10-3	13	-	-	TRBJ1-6	CATMLQINSPLHF	TGTGCCACCATGTTACAGATTAATTCACCCCTCCACTTT
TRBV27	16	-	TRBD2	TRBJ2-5	CASSLSVSGRKETQYF	TGTGCCAGCAGTTTATCAGTTAGCGGGAGAAAAGAGACCCAGTACTTC
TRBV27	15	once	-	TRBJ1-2	CASSRKTTGASGYTF	TGTGCCAGCAGTAGAAAAACAACAGGCGCCAGCGGCTACACCTTC
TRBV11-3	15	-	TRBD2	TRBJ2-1	CASSWGTSGYNEQFF	TGTGCCAGCAGCTGGGGGACTAGCGGATACAATGAGCAGTTCTTC
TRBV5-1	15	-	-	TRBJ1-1	CASSSGGGWNTEAFF	TGCGCCAGCAGCTCGGGAGGGGGTTGGAACACTGAAGCTTTCTTT
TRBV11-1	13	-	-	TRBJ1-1	CASRRYMNTEAFF	TGTGCCAGCAGACGTTACATGAACACTGAAGCTTTCTTT
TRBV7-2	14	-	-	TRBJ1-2	CASSLVPGDYGYTF	TGTGCCAGCAGCTTAGTTCCAGGGGACTATGGCTACACCTTC
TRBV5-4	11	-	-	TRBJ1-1	CASSLGPEAFF	TGTGCCAGCAGCTTGGGCCCTGAAGCTTTCTTT
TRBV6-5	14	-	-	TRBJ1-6	CASTRDSYNSPLHF	TGTGCCTCGACCAGGGACTCCTATAATTCACCCCTCCACTTT
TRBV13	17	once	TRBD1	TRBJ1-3	CASRDRGGQGARNTIYF	TGTGCCAGCCGAGATCGGGGGGGACAGGGGGCTAGAAACACCATATATTTT
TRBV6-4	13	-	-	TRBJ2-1	CASSDSLNRDQFF	TGTGCCAGCAGTGACTCCCTAAACAGGGATCAGTTCTTC
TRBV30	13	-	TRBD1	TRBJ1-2	CACLRQGSYGYTF	TGTGCCTGCCTCAGACAGGGGAGCTATGGCTACACCTTC
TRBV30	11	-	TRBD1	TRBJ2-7	CAWDRGYEQYF	TGTGCCTGGGACAGGGGTTACGAGCAGTACTTC
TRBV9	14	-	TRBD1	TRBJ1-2	CASSVAGGFYGYTF	TGTGCCAGCAGCGTAGCAGGGGGCTTCTATGGCTACACCTTC
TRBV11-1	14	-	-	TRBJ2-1	CASSLETSYNEQFF	TGTGCCAGCAGCCTCGAGACAAGCTACAATGAGCAGTTCTTC
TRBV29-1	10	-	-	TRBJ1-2	CSDRTAGYTF	TGCAGCGACAGGACAGCTGGCTACACCTTC
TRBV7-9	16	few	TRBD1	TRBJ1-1	CASSLPRQGGNTEAFF	TGTGCCAGCAGCTTACCCCGTCAGGGGGGGAACACTGAAGCTTTCTTT
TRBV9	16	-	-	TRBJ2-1	CASSVGELPSYNEQFF	TGTGCCAGCAGCGTAGGAGAACTACCGAGCTACAATGAGCAGTTCTTC
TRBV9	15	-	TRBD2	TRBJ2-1	CASSDGRSGTSEQFF	TGTGCCAGCAGCGACGGGAGGTCCGGGACCAGCGAGCAGTTCTTC
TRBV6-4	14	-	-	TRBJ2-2	CASSREEAAGELFF	TGTGCCAGCAGTCGCGAAGAGGCTGCTGGGGAGCTGTTTTTT
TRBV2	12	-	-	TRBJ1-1	CAILGRMGAAFF	TGTGCCATCCTCGGGCGAATGGGGGCAGCTTTCTTT
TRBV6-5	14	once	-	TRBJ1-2	CASRRILRDYGYTF	TGTGCCAGCAGGAGGATCCTAAGGGACTATGGCTACACCTTC
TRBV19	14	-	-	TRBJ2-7	CASSPGRFSYEQYF	TGTGCCAGTAGCCCTGGCAGGTTCTCCTACGAGCAGTACTTC
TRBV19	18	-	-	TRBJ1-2	CASSILNHGQAFLYGYTF	TGTGCCAGTAGTATACTCAACCACGGACAAGCATTCCTCTATGGCTACACCTTC